This entry lists 15 T cell receptor beta chains sequenced from one sample in a study of identical twins (dated by TCRdb to about 2016). The library relied on 5' RACE. Instrument on record: Illumina HiSeq 2000. TCRdb trimmed the raw reads at Q25, called clones with MiXCR and kept productive beta chains. Rows matching on CDR3 protein sequence are summarized as one entry with the most common DNA and genes. The sample yields under 350,000 distinct CDR3 sequences; roughly 9.7% were counted once. The ten largest clones take up around 7.1% of the sample. These same records also appear under a second study, on yellow fever vaccine responses in identical twins.

Source material: CD8+ T cells sorted from blood. All receptors come from a woman aged 18 to 35 in good health.

CDR3 sequence (DNA): TGTGCCAGCAACCGAGGGGGCCTGAATGAGCAGTTCTTC. It codes for CASNRGGLNEQFF. V usage is TRBV12-3 or TRBV12-4 and J usage is TRBJ2-1; 7 bases are a match to TRBD1. V trimming: 7 bases; J trimming: 7 bases; junction bases outside the gene matches: 7. The CDR3 is made up of 13 amino acids.

This clonotype appeared many times. J is TRBJ2-3 and V is TRBV7-9, with 12 bases that match TRBD2. Germline V lookup: CDR1 SEHNR, CDR2 FQNEAQ (reference sequence). The length of the CDR3 is 15 residues. The J segment lost 3 bases and the V segment lost 5 bases, leaving 3 bases of the junction unmatched. The CDR3 DNA reads as TGTGCCAGCAGCCAAACTAGCGGGGGGACAGATACGCAGTATTTT. Protein: CASSQTSGGTDTQYF.

In this sample, this clonotype turned up many times. V and J are TRBV10-3 and TRBJ2-2, with 12 bases fitting TRBD2. Germline trimming cut 11 bases from V and 6 bases from J; bases unmatched to any gene: 16. Germline CDR1 is ENHRY and CDR2 is SYGVKD. This CDR3 has 17 residues. Written as DNA, the CDR3 is TGTGCCGTGTCATGGACTAGCGGGAATCTGGTGTCCGGGGAGCTGTTTTTT. This gives the protein CAVSWTSGNLVSGELFF.

This clonotype came up many times. The gene calls are TRBV15 and TRBJ2-1, with unresolved D. The CDR3 covers 14 residues. Per germline, CDR1 LNHNV and CDR2 YYDKDF (reference sequence). Trimming took 0 bases from V and 5 from J, leaving 8 bases between them. The CDR3 region has the DNA TGTGCCACCAGCAGAGATAGGGCAGACAATGAGCAGTTCTTC. Amino acid sequence: CATSRDRADNEQFF.

A few counts support this clonotype. V is TRBV11-1 and J is TRBJ2-1, with 8 bases matching TRBD2. Germline V lookup: CDR1 SGHAT, CDR2 FQDESV (reference sequence). The ends lost 1 base at V and 5 bases at J; junction bases unmatched: 13. The CDR3 contains 18 residues. CDR3 amino acids: CASSLEPRRLAYDNEQFF. The CDR3 nucleotides are TGTGCCAGCAGCTTAGAACCCCGTCGACTAGCGTACGACAATGAGCAGTTCTTC.

This clonotype was observed a few times. This chain uses TRBV25-1 with TRBJ2-1, with 13 nucleotides matching TRBD2. V dropped 2 bases and J dropped 8; count of bases not matched to a gene: 3. The CDR3 runs to 15 residues. The germline gives CDR1 MGHDK, CDR2 SYGVNS. CDR3 sequence: CASSEGTSGVYEQFF. CDR3 DNA: TGTGCCAGCAGTGAAGGGACTAGCGGGGTCTATGAGCAGTTCTTC. The whole variable domain, filled in from reference TRBV25-1 and TRBJ2-1, reads EADIYQTPRYLVIGTGKKITLECSQTMGHDKMYWYQQDPGMELHLIHYSYGVNSTEKGDLSSESTVSRIRTEHFPLTLESARPSHTSQYLCASSEGTSGVYEQFFGPGTRLTVL.

Concerning this clonotype itself: At one end, the junction sequence differs from germline, possibly due to a read error. J is TRBJ2-5 and V is TRBV6-5; no firm D call. The CDR3 covers 11 residues. CDR1 MNHEY and CDR2 SVGAGI come from the germline V gene. CDR3 loop: CVSSARETQYF. CDR3 bases: TGTGTCAGCAGTGCGAGGGAGACCCAGTACTTC.

This clonotype appeared many times. The J gene is TRBJ2-4, the V gene TRBV29-1; a weak D match, TRBD1 (6 bases). The V and J ends lost 5 bases and 8 bases respectively, with 19 bases between them. The CDR3 consists of 14 residues. CDR1 SQVTM and CDR2 ANQGSEA come from the germline V gene. The CDR3 loop is CSVTQWQGLDIQYF. Here the CDR3 DNA reads TGCAGCGTTACACAGTGGCAGGGGTTGGACATTCAGTACTTC.

This clonotype was picked up a small number of times. The chain has TRBV3-1 and TRBJ2-5; D is possibly TRBD2 (7 bases). CDR1 is LGHDT and CDR2 is YNNKEL in the germline V gene (reference sequence). Trimming took off 1 base at V and 2 bases at J, with 23 bases between the two ends. The CDR3 runs 19 residues. In nucleotides, the CDR3 is TGTGCCAGCAGCCAAGCCCCCTCTAGTCCGGGGGGCTCTCAAGAGACCCAGTACTTC. Translated: CASSQAPSSPGGSQETQYF.

This clonotype was seen more than once but under ten times. The V and J genes are TRBV4-3 and TRBJ2-2; D is unresolved. This CDR3 contains 14 residues. V was trimmed by 1 base and J by 5 bases, leaving 8 bases between them. Germline V gene sequence: CDR1 LGHNA, CDR2 YSLEER. The CDR3 sequence is CASSQGRRTGELFF. The CDR3 nucleotides are TGCGCCAGCAGCCAAGGAAGGCGGACCGGGGAGCTGTTTTTT.

The sample holds a few counts of this clonotype. The chain couples TRBV16 to TRBJ2-7; D is tentatively TRBD1 or TRBD2 (5 bases each). V lost 4 bases to trimming and J lost 6 bases, with 22 bases between them. The CDR3 covers 16 residues. The V gene's germline CDR1 is KGHSY and CDR2 FQNENV. CDR3 in amino acids: CASSPLLRDVGSEQYF. In DNA form, the CDR3 reads TGTGCCAGCAGCCCCCTCCTCCGGGACGTAGGTTCCGAGCAGTACTTC.

In its sample, this clonotype was seen a few times. The chain carries TRBV12-3 or TRBV12-4 and TRBJ2-5; 8 positions agree with TRBD1. J lost 1 base, V lost 6 bases, and 7 bases had no gene match. This CDR3 contains 15 residues. This chain's CDR3 is CASSPAGTGQETQYF. DNA for the CDR3: TGTGCCAGCAGCCCAGCAGGGACAGGCCAAGAGACCCAGTACTTC.

Many counts were recorded for this clonotype. The chain uses TRBV20-1 and TRBJ1-1; D is ambiguous. Germline CDR1 is DFQATT and CDR2 is SNEGSKA (reference sequence). V was shortened by 5 bases and J by 1 base, with 14 bases between the two germline ends. This CDR3 has 14 amino acids. CDR3: CSAGYSGSNTEAFF. CDR3 coding DNA: TGCAGTGCTGGCTATTCCGGGTCGAACACTGAAGCTTTCTTT.

This clonotype was detected only a few times. The chain is built from TRBV5-1 and TRBJ1-2; D remains ambiguous. Germline values: CDR1 SGHRS, CDR2 YFSETQ. V gave up 2 bases and J gave up 1 base, with 6 bases separating them. The CDR3 has 13 residues. The CDR3 DNA reads TGCGCCAGCAGCTTTGGGGTTAACTATGGCTACACCTTC. It translates to CASSFGVNYGYTF.

This clonotype was counted at least ten times. This CDR3 is CSALTQRVEQFF. CDR3 in DNA: TGCAGTGCTCTGACCCAGCGGGTGGAGCAGTTCTTC. This chain links TRBV20-1 with TRBJ2-1; possibly TRBD2 for D (6 bases). V was trimmed by 5 bases and J by 10 bases, leaving 15 bases between them. The CDR3 extends over 12 amino acids. Looked up from germline, CDR1 is DFQATT and CDR2 is SNEGSKA (reference sequence).